These T cell receptor beta chains were read from a single sample in a study of beta chain features in type 1 diabetes. The assay was immunoSEQ multiplex PCR, and TCRdb's table has in-frame clones only and misses some. Of 150,000 or so clones listed, just over 9% are singletons. The source material was central memory CD4+ T cells from blood. These receptors were taken from a woman between 18 and 29 years old in good health. Each CDR3 is given with its conserved first and last residue. D genes are given only for firm matches. Not every row has a clone size; where given, it reads once, few, many or a size class.

j_gene | v_gene | d_gene | abundance | CDR3aa | CDR3nt
TRBJ2-7 | TRBV7-2 | TRBD2 | NA | CASTLAGTSLIYEQYF | TGTGCCAGCACCTTAGCGGGGACTAGCCTCATCTACGAGCAGTACTTC
TRBJ2-2 | TRBV6-5 | TRBD1 | few | CASSPDRGYTGELFF | TGTGCCAGCAGCCCGGACAGGGGGTACACCGGGGAGCTGTTTTTT
TRBJ1-2 | TRBV12-5 | TRBD1 | few | CASGIRTGYGYTF | TGTGCTAGTGGTATCCGGACAGGTTATGGCTACACCTTC
TRBJ2-7 | TRBV7-9 | TRBD2 | once | CASSLARSGSVEQYF | TGTGCCAGCAGCCTAGCGCGTAGCGGGAGTGTCGAGCAGTACTTC
TRBJ2-7 | TRBV29-1 | TRBD2 | few | CSVLAGGDYEQYF | TGCAGCGTCCTAGCGGGAGGCGACTACGAGCAGTACTTC
TRBJ2-7 | TRBV2 | TRBD2 | many | CASSERREVRSYEQYF | TGTGCCAGCAGTGAAAGACGGGAGGTCCGCTCCTACGAGCAGTACTTC
TRBJ1-2 | TRBV11-3 | NA | few | CASSLDPGVYGYTF | TGTGCCAGCAGCTTAGACCCGGGGGTCTATGGCTACACCTTC
TRBJ1-2 | TRBV2 | NA | NA | CASSEEGRFYGYTF | TGTGCCAGCAGTGAAGAGGGGCGGTTCTATGGCTACACCTTC
TRBJ1-4 | TRBV19 | NA | NA | CARQDPEAPNEKLFF | TGTGCCAGACAGGACCCCGAGGCACCTAATGAAAAACTGTTTTTT
TRBJ2-2 | TRBV4-1 | TRBD1 | few | CASSLRTGTNTGELFF | TGCGCCAGCAGCCTAAGGACAGGGACGAACACCGGGGAGCTGTTTTTT
TRBJ1-6 | TRBV11-2 | TRBD1 | many | CASSLGGQGSRSPLHF | TGTGCCAGCAGCTTAGGGGGACAGGGGTCGCGATCACCCCTCCACTTT
TRBJ2-2 | TRBV6-6 | TRBD2 | NA | CASSYSGLVTWELFF | TGTGCCAGCAGTTACTCGGGACTAGTGACCTGGGAGCTGTTTTTT
TRBJ2-1 | TRBV5-1 | TRBD2 | few | CASRRTSGRAGDNEQFF | TGCGCCAGCAGACGGACTAGCGGGAGGGCCGGCGACAATGAGCAGTTCTTC
TRBJ2-7 | TRBV5-6 | TRBD2 | few | CASRLTGGITYEQYF | TGTGCCAGCAGATTGACGGGGGGGATAACCTACGAGCAGTACTTC
TRBJ2-3 | TRBV5-1 | TRBD2 | few | CASSRASGSTDTQYF | TGCGCCAGCAGTCGGGCTAGCGGGAGCACAGATACGCAGTATTTT
TRBJ1-1 | TRBV27 | NA | NA | CASSLSRNTEAFF | TGTGCCAGCAGTTTATCCAGGAACACTGAAGCTTTCTTT
TRBJ2-7 | TRBV6-1 | TRBD1 | NA | CASADRGRSYEQYF | TGTGCCAGCGCCGACAGGGGCCGCTCCTACGAGCAGTACTTC
TRBJ2-1 | TRBV5-1 | NA | NA | CASSLYYRLAINEQFF | TGCGCCAGCAGCTTGTACTACAGGCTAGCGATCAATGAGCAGTTCTTC
TRBJ2-5 | TRBV5-4 | NA | few | CASTLNPGEETQYF | TGTGCCAGCACCCTTAACCCAGGGGAAGAGACCCAGTACTTC
TRBJ2-1 | TRBV29-1 | NA | many | CSGGPYNEQFF | TGCAGCGGGGGGCCTTACAATGAGCAGTTCTTC
TRBJ2-1 | TRBV7-9 | NA | NA | CASSLGGMGYNEQFF | TGTGCCAGCAGCTTAGGCGGGATGGGCTACAATGAGCAGTTCTTC
TRBJ2-3 | TRBV5-1 | TRBD2 | few | CASSGTSSSTDTQYF | TGCGCCAGCAGCGGGACTAGCTCTAGCACAGATACGCAGTATTTT
TRBJ1-2 | TRBV29-1 | NA | few | CSVEGSGGYGYTF | TGCAGCGTTGAGGGCAGCGGAGGGTATGGCTACACCTTC
TRBJ1-5 | TRBV20-1 | NA | NA | CSRWGQPQHF | TGCAGCCGCTGGGGACAACCCCAGCATTTT
TRBJ2-7 | TRBV5-4 | TRBD1 | NA | CASSPRTGRLGPYEQYF | TGTGCCAGCAGCCCGCGGACAGGGCGGCTAGGGCCCTACGAGCAGTACTTC
TRBJ2-7 | TRBV27 | NA | few | CASSPLGGAYEQYF | TGTGCCAGCAGTCCCCTAGGGGGAGCCTACGAGCAGTACTTC
TRBJ2-3 | TRBV7-2 | TRBD1 | few | CASSPFGQGIDTQYF | TGTGCCAGCAGCCCTTTCGGACAGGGGATCGATACGCAGTATTTT
TRBJ1-2 | TRBV7-9 | NA | few | CASSLQASASGYTF | TGTGCCAGCAGCTTGCAGGCGTCGGCGTCGGGCTACACCTTC
TRBJ1-5 | TRBV5-1 | NA | few | CASSFPKGDHQPQHF | TGCGCCAGCAGCTTCCCGAAGGGGGACCATCAGCCCCAGCATTTT
TRBJ1-2 | TRBV2 | NA | NA | CASRETGYGYTF | TGTGCCAGCAGGGAAACAGGGTATGGCTACACCTTC
TRBJ1-2 | TRBV18 | NA | NA | CASSGGGPGDYGYTF | TGTGCCAGCTCAGGCGGAGGGCCGGGAGACTATGGCTACACCTTC
TRBJ2-7 | TRBV20-1 | NA | few | CSAASGYEQYF | TGCAGTGCCGCGTCGGGTTACGAGCAGTACTTC
TRBJ2-1 | TRBV9 | TRBD2 | few | CATGGGGFNEQFF | TGTGCCACCGGGGGGGGAGGCTTCAATGAGCAGTTCTTC
TRBJ2-7 | TRBV30 | TRBD1 | few | CAYDRGESYEQYF | TGTGCCTACGACAGGGGCGAGTCCTACGAGCAGTACTTC
TRBJ1-2 | TRBV19 | NA | NA | CASSIQTNYGYTF | TGTGCCAGTAGTATTCAGACTAACTATGGCTACACCTTC
TRBJ2-7 | TRBV5-1 | TRBD1 | NA | CASSPSWTGGTYEQYF | TGCGCCAGCAGCCCCTCCTGGACAGGGGGAACCTACGAGCAGTACTTC
TRBJ2-2 | TRBV2 | TRBD1 | NA | CASSSPGQGYTGELFF | TGTGCCAGCAGTTCTCCGGGACAGGGGTACACCGGGGAGCTGTTTTTT
TRBJ1-1 | TRBV2 | NA | NA | CASSESAPETEAFF | TGTGCCAGCAGTGAAAGTGCCCCTGAGACTGAAGCTTTCTTT
TRBJ2-2 | TRBV5-1 | NA | few | CASSLQGSGELFF | TGCGCCAGCAGCTTACAGGGATCCGGGGAGCTGTTTTTT
TRBJ1-2 | TRBV10-3 | NA | few | CAISPGEGYTF | TGTGCCATCAGTCCAGGGGAGGGCTACACCTTC
TRBJ1-2 | TRBV4-2 | NA | few | CASSQEQTNYGYTF | TGTGCCAGCAGCCAAGAACAGACGAACTATGGCTACACCTTC
TRBJ2-1 | TRBV11-3 | TRBD2 | NA | CASSFRAGIGEQFF | TGTGCCAGCAGTTTTAGAGCGGGAATAGGTGAGCAGTTCTTC
TRBJ1-2 | TRBV5-4 | NA | many | CASSLDRDYGYTF | TGTGCCAGCAGCTTGGACAGGGACTATGGCTACACCTTC
TRBJ2-1 | TRBV25-1 | TRBD2 | NA | CASSQAGGPHNEQFF | TGTGCCAGCAGTCAAGCGGGAGGGCCCCACAATGAGCAGTTCTTC
TRBJ1-4 | TRBV2 | NA | NA | CASEGEATNEKLFF | TGTGCCAGCGAAGGAGAAGCAACTAATGAAAAACTGTTTTTT
TRBJ2-3 | TRBV7-2 | TRBD2 | NA | CASSFLSGGGRSDTQYF | TGTGCCAGCAGCTTTCTATCGGGGGGCGGGAGGTCAGATACGCAGTATTTT
TRBJ1-2 | TRBV7-2 | NA | NA | CATSASAGQDGYTF | TGTGCCACCTCAGCTTCAGCGGGCCAGGATGGCTACACCTTC
TRBJ1-2 | TRBV5-4 | TRBD1 | few | CASSATGNGYTF | TGTGCCAGCAGCGCGACAGGGAATGGCTACACCTTC
TRBJ1-4 | TRBV20-1 | NA | NA | CSARGTEKLFF | TGCAGTGCTAGAGGGACAGAAAAACTGTTTTTT
TRBJ2-2 | TRBV18 | NA | NA | CASSFQSNTGELFF | TGTGCCAGCTCATTTCAGTCGAACACCGGGGAGCTGTTTTTT